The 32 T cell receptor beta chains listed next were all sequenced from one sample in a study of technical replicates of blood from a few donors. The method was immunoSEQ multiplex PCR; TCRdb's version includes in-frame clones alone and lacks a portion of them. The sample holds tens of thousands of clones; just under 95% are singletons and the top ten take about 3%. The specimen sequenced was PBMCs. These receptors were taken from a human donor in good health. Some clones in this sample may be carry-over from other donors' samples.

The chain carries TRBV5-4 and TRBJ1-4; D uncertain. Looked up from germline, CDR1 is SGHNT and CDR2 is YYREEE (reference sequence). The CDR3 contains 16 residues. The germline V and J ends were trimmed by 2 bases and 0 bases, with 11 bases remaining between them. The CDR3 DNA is TGTGCCAGCAGCTTCTCCGGCGGTGCAACTAATGAAAAACTGTTTTTT. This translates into CASSFSGGATNEKLFF.

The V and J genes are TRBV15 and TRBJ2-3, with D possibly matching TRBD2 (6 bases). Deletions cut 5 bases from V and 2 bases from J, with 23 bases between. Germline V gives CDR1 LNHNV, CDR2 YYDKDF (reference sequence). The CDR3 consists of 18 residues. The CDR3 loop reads CATSEGGKTVFLTDTQYF. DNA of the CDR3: TGTGCCACCAGCGAGGGCGGGAAGACAGTCTTCCTCACAGATACGCAGTATTTT.

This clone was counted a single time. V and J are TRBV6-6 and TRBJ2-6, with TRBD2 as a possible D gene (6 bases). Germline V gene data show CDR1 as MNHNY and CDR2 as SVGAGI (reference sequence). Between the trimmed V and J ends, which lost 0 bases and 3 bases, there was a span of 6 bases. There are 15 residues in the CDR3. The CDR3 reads CASSYSGSGANVLTF. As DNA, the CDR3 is TGTGCCAGCAGTTACTCCGGGAGTGGGGCCAACGTCCTGACTTTC.

The CDR3 sequence is CASRTGTGTNTEAFF. The CDR3 coding sequence is TGTGCCAGCAGAACCGGGACAGGAACAAACACTGAAGCTTTCTTT. This chain links TRBV6-5 with TRBJ1-1; 8 positions agree with TRBD1. The CDR3 runs 15 residues. The V and J ends lost 6 bases and 2 bases, in that order; junction bases with no gene match: 8. Germline lookup yields CDR1 MNHEY and CDR2 SVGAGI.

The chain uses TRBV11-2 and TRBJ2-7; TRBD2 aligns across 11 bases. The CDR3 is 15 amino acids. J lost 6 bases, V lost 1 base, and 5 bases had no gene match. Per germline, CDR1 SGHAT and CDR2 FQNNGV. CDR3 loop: CASSLVGLAGGEQYF. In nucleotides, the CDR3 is TGTGCCAGCAGCTTAGTCGGGCTAGCGGGAGGCGAGCAGTACTTC.

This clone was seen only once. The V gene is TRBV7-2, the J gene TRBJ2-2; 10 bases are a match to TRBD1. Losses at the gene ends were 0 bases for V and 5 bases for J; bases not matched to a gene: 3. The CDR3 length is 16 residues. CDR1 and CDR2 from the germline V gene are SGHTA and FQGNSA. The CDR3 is CASSLAGQGRTGELFF. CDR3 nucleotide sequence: TGTGCCAGCAGCTTAGCGGGACAGGGGAGGACCGGGGAGCTGTTTTTT.

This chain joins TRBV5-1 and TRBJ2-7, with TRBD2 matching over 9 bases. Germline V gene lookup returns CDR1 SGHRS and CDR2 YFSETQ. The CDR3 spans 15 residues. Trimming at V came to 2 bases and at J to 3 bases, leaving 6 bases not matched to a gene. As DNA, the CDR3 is TGCGCCAGCAGCTTAGCAGCGGGAGGTCGCTACGAGCAGTACTTC. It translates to CASSLAAGGRYEQYF.

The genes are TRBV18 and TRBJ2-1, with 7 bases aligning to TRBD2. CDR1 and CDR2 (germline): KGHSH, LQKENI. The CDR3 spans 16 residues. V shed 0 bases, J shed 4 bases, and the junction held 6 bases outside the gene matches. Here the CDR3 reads CASSPPGRGKYNEQFF. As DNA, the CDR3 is TGTGCCAGCTCACCACCGGGGCGGGGGAAGTACAATGAGCAGTTCTTC.

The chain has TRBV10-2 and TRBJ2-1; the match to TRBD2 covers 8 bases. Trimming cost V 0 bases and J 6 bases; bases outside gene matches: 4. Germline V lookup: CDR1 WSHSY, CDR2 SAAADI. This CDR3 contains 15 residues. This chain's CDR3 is CASSESAGEGNEQFF. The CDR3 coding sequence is TGCGCCAGCAGTGAGTCAGCGGGAGAGGGCAATGAGCAGTTCTTC.

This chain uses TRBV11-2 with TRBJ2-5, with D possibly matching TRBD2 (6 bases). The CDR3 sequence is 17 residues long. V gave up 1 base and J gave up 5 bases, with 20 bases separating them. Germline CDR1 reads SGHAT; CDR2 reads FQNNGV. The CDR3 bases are TGTGCCAGCAGCTTAGGTTGGACTCACACCGCGGGGGAGACCCAGTACTTC. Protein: CASSLGWTHTAGETQYF.

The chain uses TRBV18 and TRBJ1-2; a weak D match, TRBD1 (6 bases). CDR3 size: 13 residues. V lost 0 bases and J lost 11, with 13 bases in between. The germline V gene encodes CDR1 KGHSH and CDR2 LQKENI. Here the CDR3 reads CASSPPGGGRYTF. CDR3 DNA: TGTGCCAGCTCACCACCCGGCGGGGGGCGTTACACCTTC.

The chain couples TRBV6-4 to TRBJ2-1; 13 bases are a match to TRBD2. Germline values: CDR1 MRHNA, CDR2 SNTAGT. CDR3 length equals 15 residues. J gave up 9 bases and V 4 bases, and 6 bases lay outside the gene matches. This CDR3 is CASSGTSGRRAEQFF. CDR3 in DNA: TGTGCCAGCAGTGGGACTAGCGGGAGAAGAGCTGAGCAGTTCTTC.

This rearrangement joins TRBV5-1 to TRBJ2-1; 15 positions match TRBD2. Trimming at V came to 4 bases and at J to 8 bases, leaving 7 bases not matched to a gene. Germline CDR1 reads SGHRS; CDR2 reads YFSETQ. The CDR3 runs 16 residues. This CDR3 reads CASSEGLAGGPHEQFF. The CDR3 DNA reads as TGCGCCAGCAGCGAAGGACTAGCGGGGGGGCCACATGAGCAGTTCTTC.

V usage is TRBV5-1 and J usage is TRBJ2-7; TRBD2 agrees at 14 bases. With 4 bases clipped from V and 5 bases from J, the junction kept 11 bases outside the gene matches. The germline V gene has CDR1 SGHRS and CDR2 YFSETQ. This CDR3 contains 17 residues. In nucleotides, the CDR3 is TGCGCCAGCAGCCCCTGGACTAGCGGGAGGAGAAGCGACGAGCAGTACTTC. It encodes CASSPWTSGRRSDEQYF.

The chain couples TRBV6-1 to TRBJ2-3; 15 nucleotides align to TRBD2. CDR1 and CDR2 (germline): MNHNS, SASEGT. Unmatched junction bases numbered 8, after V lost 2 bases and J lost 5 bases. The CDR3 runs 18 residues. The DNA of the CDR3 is TGTGCCAGCAGTGAATCGGGACTAGCGGGGGGATTAATAGATACGCAGTATTTT. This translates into CASSESGLAGGLIDTQYF.

CDR3 loop: CAISRSDTQYF. In DNA, the CDR3 is TGTGCCATCTCCCGGTCGGATACGCAGTATTTT. This chain connects TRBV6-6 to TRBJ2-3; D gene uncertain. This CDR3 spans 11 amino acids. Per germline, CDR1 MNHNY and CDR2 SVGAGI (reference sequence). With 10 bases removed from V and 6 bases from J, the gap between germline ends came to 11 bases.

The CDR3: CASSLRTGAGYGYTF. CDR3 nucleotide sequence: TGTGCCAGCAGTTTAAGGACAGGGGCAGGCTATGGCTACACCTTC. This chain joins TRBV28 and TRBJ1-2; 9 bases map to TRBD1. The CDR3 has 15 amino acids. CDR1 and CDR2 from the germline V gene are MDHEN and SYDVKM. Trimming at V came to 2 bases and at J to 4 bases, leaving 5 bases not matched to a gene.

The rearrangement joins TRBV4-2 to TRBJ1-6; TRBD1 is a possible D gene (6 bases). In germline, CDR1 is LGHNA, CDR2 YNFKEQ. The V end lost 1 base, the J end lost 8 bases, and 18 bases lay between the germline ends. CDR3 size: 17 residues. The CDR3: CASSQGHQGLNHSPLHF. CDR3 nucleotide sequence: TGTGCCAGCAGCCAAGGCCACCAGGGGCTAAACCATTCACCCCTCCACTTT.

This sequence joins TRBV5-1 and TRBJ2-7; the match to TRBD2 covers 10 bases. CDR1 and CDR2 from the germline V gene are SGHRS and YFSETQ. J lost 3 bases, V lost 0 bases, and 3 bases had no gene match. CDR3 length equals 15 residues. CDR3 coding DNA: TGCGCCAGCAGCTTGGTTAGCGGGGGGCTCTACGAGCAGTACTTC. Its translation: CASSLVSGGLYEQYF.

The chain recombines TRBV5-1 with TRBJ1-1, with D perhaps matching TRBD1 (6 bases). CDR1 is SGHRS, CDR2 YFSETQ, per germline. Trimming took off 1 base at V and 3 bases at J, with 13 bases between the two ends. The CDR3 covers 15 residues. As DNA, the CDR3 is TGCGCCAGCAGCTTGTTCAGGGGCAAAGACACTGAAGCTTTCTTT. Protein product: CASSLFRGKDTEAFF.

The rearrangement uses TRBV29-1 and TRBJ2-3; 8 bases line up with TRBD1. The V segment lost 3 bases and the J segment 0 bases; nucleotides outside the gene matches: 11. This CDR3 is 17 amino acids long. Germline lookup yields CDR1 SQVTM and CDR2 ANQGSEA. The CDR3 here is CSVDPPGRQGSTDTQYF. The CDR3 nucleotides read TGCAGCGTTGACCCCCCCGGACGACAGGGGAGCACAGATACGCAGTATTTT.

The CDR3 DNA follows: TGTGCCACCAGCAGAGATTCAGGGGTCTACAATGAGCAGTTCTTC. Its protein product is CATSRDSGVYNEQFF. The chain has TRBV15 and TRBJ2-1, with D possibly being TRBD1 (6 bases). V dropped 0 bases and J dropped 3 bases, with 9 bases sitting between them. The germline CDR1 and CDR2 sequences are LNHNV and YYDKDF (reference sequence). This CDR3 is 15 amino acids long.

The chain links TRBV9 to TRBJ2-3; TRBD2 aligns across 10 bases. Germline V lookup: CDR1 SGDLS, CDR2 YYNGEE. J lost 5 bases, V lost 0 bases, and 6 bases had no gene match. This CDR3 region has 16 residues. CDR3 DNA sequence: TGTGCCAGCAGCGTAGGGCTAGCGGGAGTTGTAGATACGCAGTATTTT. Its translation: CASSVGLAGVVDTQYF. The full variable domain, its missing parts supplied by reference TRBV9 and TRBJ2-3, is DSGVTQTPKHLITATGQRVTLRCSPRSGDLSVYWYQQSLDQGLQFLIQYYNGEERAKGNILERFSAQQFPDLHSELNLSSLELGDSALYFCASSVGLAGVVDTQYFGPGTRLTVL.

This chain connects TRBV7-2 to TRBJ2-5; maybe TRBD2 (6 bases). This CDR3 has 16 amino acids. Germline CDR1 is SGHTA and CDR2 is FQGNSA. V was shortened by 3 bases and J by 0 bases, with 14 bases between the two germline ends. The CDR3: CASSLPGLQYQETQYF. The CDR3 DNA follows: TGTGCCAGCAGCTTGCCGGGACTTCAGTACCAAGAGACCCAGTACTTC.

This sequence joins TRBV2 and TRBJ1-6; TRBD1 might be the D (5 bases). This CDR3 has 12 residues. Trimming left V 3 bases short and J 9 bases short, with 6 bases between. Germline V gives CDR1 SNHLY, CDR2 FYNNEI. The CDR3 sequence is CASSDQGSPLHF. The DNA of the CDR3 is TGTGCCAGCAGTGATCAGGGTTCACCCCTCCACTTT. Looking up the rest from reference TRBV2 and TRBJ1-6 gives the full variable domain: EPEVTQTPSHQVTQMGQEVILRCVPISNHLYFYWYRQILGQKVEFLVSFYNNEISEKSEIFDDQFSVERPDGSNFTLKIRSTKLEDSAMYFCASSDQGSPLHFGNGTRLTVT.

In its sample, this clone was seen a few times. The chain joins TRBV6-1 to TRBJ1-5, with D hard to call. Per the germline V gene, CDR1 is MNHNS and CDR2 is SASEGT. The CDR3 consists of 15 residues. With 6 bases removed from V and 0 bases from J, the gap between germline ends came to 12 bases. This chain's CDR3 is CASRAEPYSNQPQHF. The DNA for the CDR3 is TGTGCCAGCAGGGCGGAACCCTATAGCAATCAGCCCCAGCATTTT.

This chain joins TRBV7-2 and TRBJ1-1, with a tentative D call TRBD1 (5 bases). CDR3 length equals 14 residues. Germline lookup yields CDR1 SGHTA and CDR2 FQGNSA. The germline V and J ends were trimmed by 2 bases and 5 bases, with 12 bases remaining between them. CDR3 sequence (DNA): TGTGCCAGCAGCTTATACGGGGGTAGTACTGAAGCTTTCTTT. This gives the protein CASSLYGGSTEAFF.

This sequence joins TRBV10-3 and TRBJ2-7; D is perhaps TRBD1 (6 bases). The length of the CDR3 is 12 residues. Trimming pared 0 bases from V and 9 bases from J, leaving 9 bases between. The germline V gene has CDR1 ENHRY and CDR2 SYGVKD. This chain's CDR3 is CAISESGGWQYF. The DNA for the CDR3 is TGTGCCATCAGTGAGTCAGGGGGATGGCAGTACTTC.

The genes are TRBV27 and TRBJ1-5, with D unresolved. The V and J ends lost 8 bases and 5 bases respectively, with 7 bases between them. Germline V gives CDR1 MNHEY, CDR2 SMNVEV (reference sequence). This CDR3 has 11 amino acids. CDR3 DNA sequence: TGTGCCAGCGGCTTCGATCAGCCCCAGCATTTT. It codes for CASGFDQPQHF.

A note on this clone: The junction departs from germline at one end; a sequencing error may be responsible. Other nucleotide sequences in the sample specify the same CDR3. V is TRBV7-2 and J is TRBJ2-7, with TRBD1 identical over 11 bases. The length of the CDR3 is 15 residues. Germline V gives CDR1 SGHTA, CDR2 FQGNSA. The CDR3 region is CASSLAGQGVSEQYF. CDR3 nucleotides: TGTGCCAGCAGCCTAGCGGGACAGGGGGTATCCGAGCAGTACTTC.

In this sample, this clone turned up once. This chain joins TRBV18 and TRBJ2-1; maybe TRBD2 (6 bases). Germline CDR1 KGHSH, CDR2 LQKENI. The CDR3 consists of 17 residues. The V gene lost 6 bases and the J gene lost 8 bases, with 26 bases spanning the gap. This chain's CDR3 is CASSHPRSGQLRDEQFF. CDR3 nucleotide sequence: TGTGCCAGCTCGCATCCTAGGAGCGGGCAACTTAGGGATGAGCAGTTCTTC.

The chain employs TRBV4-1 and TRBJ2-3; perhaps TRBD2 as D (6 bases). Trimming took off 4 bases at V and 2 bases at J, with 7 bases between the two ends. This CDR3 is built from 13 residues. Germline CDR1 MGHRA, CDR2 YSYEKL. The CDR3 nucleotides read TGCGCCAGCAGCCGGACTATCACAGATACGCAGTATTTT. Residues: CASSRTITDTQYF.